The present T cell receptor beta chain was sequenced within a study of blood T cell repertoires in COVID-19 (dated by TCRdb to 2020 to 2021). Regarding the study in general: Samples from collaborators originated in the United States, Italy and Spain and spanned both the acute and convalescent phases of COVID-19. Deeply sampled blood TCRbeta repertoires from subjects exposed to, actively infected with, or recovered from COVID-19 were included in the dataset. HLA class I and class II types, where available, came from metadata supplied by the sample provider rather than from assay-based typing. The material from the prospective study consisted of cDNA or gDNA derived from T cells, B-cell-depleted T cells, or PBMCs. The samples were drawn from two sources: the first 160 participants of the ongoing ImmuneRACE study, and 1,200 or so subjects contributed by 6 global collaborators. Sample metadata almost always included a de-identified subject ID, COVID-19 status, age in years and sex. The repertoires were released in a freely available public database intended as a resource for research on the immune response to SARS-CoV-2.

On this clone: The target of this receptor is not known. The sample holds no much larger clone one base away, and base qualities are not on file.

Taken from cysteine to phenylalanine, the CDR3 has 17 residues. The only DNA kept is the CDR3, 51 bases in frame from the first base. For this chain, trimming is 10 bases at the V end and 6 bases at the J end, and the number of junction bases without a gene match is 18. Per the germline V gene, SNHLY is the CDR1 and FYNNEI is the CDR2. What the study reported, not specific to this receptor: The amount of clinical and demographic metadata varied by source and participant and was provided uncurated.

TCRbeta CDR3 regions were amplified from genomic DNA by means of the immunoSEQ Assay, a bias-controlled multiplex PCR. The source study handled its data this way. Within the assay, amplification of reference gene primers was used to estimate how many nucleated cells each sample contained. To quantify the absolute abundance of each unique TCRbeta CDR3 rearrangement, sequence reads were collapsed and filtered. For each sample, productive Simpson clonality was calculated as the square root of Simpson's diversity index across productive rearrangements. What TCRdb holds here is the immuneACCESS table cut down to in-frame rearrangements. Part of the clones is not present; checked against another copy, under half of the missing clones reflect an unresolved V gene, and the others are unexplained. D and trimming come from the DNA, and the V and J calls and clone size come from that table. This sample holds some 200,000 clones; 83% were observed only once. The ten most abundant clones make up 4.8% of the sample.

Participants in the prospective study were aged roughly 18 to 100 years, lived in more than 20 United States geographic areas, and enrolled through a virtual design. In the prospective study, cohorts were assigned on the basis of participant-reported clinical history obtained from a screening survey and a study questionnaire. A participant counted as exposed if, within 2 weeks of entering the study, that participant had been in contact with someone who had a PCR-confirmed or clinician-diagnosed COVID-19 case. In the prospective study, whole blood, serum and a nasopharyngeal or oropharyngeal swab were collected from each participant by mobile phlebotomists. Over an approximately 2-month period, participants in the prospective study had the option of providing additional blood draws and questionnaires. Blood samples from the prospective study were shipped frozen or at room temperature prior to DNA extraction.

Material: PBMCs or T cells enriched from blood (not recorded which). The clonotype originates from a woman between 45 and 65 years old who had been exposed to COVID-19. The chain couples TRBV2 to TRBJ1-6; 7 central nucleotides agree with TRBD1. The CDR3 loop reads CATKLPGGGQLNSPLHF. The DNA sequence follows: TGTGCCACCAAACTCCCCGGGGGGGGACAGCTTAATTCACCCCTCCACTTT.